This paragraph reports one TCR beta chain. The source of the sample is a study of control samples from healthy donors and cancer patients. Sequencing used immunoSEQ multiplex PCR; TCRdb keeps in-frame clones, though not all of them. Altogether about 26,000 clones are present, approximately 85% being singletons, with the ten largest covering 23%. The CDR3 totals 11 residues. Trimming took 5 bases from V and 4 from J, leaving 5 bases between them. The clonotype was recovered from a man aged 55 to 69 with colorectal cancer. The sequenced sample was PBMCs. The chain combines TRBV12-3 or TRBV12-4 with TRBJ1-1; D gene uncertain. CDR3 coding DNA: TGTGCCAGCAGTCTACCCACTGAAGCTTTCTTT. This codes for CASSLPTEAFF.